This T cell receptor (beta chain) was recovered during a study of CD8+ T cells in alopecia areata. Across the whole study: Among treated patients, oral tofacitinib was administered at 5 to 10 mg twice daily. Findings of the study overall: Lesional tissue from the scalp (especially in alopecia totalis/universalis) showed higher clonality than normal scalp.

Germline assignment: CDR1 SGHDN and CDR2 FVKESK. The CDR3 sequence is 15 residues long. The V gene end was trimmed by 2 bases and the J gene end by 6 bases; junction bases not matched to a gene: 7. RNA, once extracted, was reverse transcribed into cDNA for use as the sequencing template. TCRdb's table, derived via immunoSEQ multiplex PCR, lists solely in-frame clones and lacks some. This table has 95,000 to 150,000 clones, 53% appearing once. Points on this clone: Its cognate antigen is unknown.

Treatment given: oral pan-JAK inhibitor, 5-10 mg twice daily. The clonotype originates from a human donor with alopecia areata. The specimen comprised CD4+ T cells sorted from blood, sampled at week 4, from a patient treated with tofacitinib. This chain uses TRBV14 with TRBJ2-5; 9 bases match TRBD2. The CDR3 is CASSQYSGRSKTQYF. The CDR3 DNA reads as TGTGCCAGCAGCCAATATAGCGGGAGATCAAAGACCCAGTACTTC.